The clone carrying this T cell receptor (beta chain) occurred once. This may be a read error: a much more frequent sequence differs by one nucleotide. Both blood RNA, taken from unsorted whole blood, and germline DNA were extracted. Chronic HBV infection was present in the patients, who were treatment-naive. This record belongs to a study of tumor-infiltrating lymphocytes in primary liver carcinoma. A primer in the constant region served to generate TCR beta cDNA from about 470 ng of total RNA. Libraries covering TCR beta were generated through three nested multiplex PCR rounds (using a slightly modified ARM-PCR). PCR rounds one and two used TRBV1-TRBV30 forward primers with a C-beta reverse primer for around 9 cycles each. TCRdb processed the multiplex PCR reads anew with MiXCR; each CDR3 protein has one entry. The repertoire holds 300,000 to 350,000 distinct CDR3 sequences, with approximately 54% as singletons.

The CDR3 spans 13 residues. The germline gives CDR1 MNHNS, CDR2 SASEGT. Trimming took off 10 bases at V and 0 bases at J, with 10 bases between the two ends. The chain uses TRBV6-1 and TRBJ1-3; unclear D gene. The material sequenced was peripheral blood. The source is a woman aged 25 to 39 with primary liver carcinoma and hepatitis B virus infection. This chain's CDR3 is CATLGHSGNTIYF. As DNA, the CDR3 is TGTGCCACCCTGGGCCACTCTGGAAACACCATATATTTT.